One and the same sample provided the 9 T cell receptor beta chains below, sequenced in a study of blood T cell repertoires in COVID-19. Some clones are missing from TCRdb's copy, which holds only in-frame ones; the method was immunoSEQ multiplex PCR. The sample includes approximately 97,000 clones, roughly 88% seen only once; the top ten take 9.5% to 15%. Sequenced: peripheral blood. The receptor source for this set is a human donor in a cohort sampled during active COVID-19.

This clone was observed a few times. V is TRBV9 and J is TRBJ2-7; D perhaps matches TRBD1 (6 bases). Trimming left V 3 bases short and J 2 bases short, with 21 bases between. The CDR3 runs 17 residues. Germline V gene lookup returns CDR1 SGDLS and CDR2 YYNGEE. CDR3: CASSARSTGTLAYEQYF. DNA for the CDR3: TGTGCCAGCAGCGCCCGTTCCACCGGGACACTTGCCTACGAGCAGTACTTC.

The chain has TRBV7-9 and TRBJ2-5; TRBD2 matches 7 bases. CDR1 is SEHNR and CDR2 is FQNEAQ in the germline V gene (reference sequence). This CDR3 region has 12 residues. V lost 8 bases and J lost 5; bases outside the gene matches: 5. CDR3 in DNA: TGTGCCAGCCGGGACGGGGGGGAGACCCAGTACTTC. It yields the protein CASRDGGETQYF.

A remark on this clone: This same CDR3 is encoded by further DNA sequences in the sample. The J gene is TRBJ2-7, the V gene TRBV2; 8 positions agree with TRBD1. This CDR3 spans 14 amino acids. Germline V gene sequence: CDR1 SNHLY, CDR2 FYNNEI. V was clipped by 2 bases and J by 3 bases; unmatched bases: 3. The CDR3 DNA is TGTGCCAGCAGTGAACCAGGACAGGGCTACGAGCAGTACTTC. This encodes CASSEPGQGYEQYF.

The rearrangement links TRBV19 to TRBJ2-6; the D gene is possibly TRBD2 (5 bases). Germline V gives CDR1 LNHDA, CDR2 SQIVND (reference sequence). The CDR3 has 15 residues. V lost 7 bases, J lost 1 base, and 11 bases lay in between. The CDR3 loop reads CASTRGSSGANVLTF. The CDR3 region has the DNA TGTGCCAGTACTCGGGGAAGTTCTGGGGCCAACGTCCTGACTTTC.

V is TRBV30 and J is TRBJ1-2; no firm D call. Germline-derived CDR1 and CDR2 are GTSNPN and SVGIG (reference sequence). The CDR3 sequence is 14 residues long. V was trimmed by 0 bases and J by 7 bases, leaving 15 bases between them. The DNA for the CDR3 is TGTGCCTGGAGTGTACTAGGCGCTCTGGGTGGCTACACCTTC. Its protein is CAWSVLGALGGYTF.

The V call is TRBV28, the J call TRBJ2-7; 7 bases are shared with TRBD1. CDR1 and CDR2 from the germline V gene are MDHEN and SYDVKM. V lost 6 bases to trimming and J lost 3 bases; unmatched junction nucleotides: 11. There are 15 residues in the CDR3. The CDR3 is CASSSPDRLYYEQYF. The CDR3 DNA follows: TGTGCCAGCAGCTCCCCGGACAGGCTGTACTACGAGCAGTACTTC.

The chain uses TRBV21-1 and TRBJ2-1; TRBD2 was called by the table and not checked on the DNA. TRBV21-1 is noted as a pseudogene. The CDR3 is 17 amino acids. The CDR3 protein is CASSKGVGGASYNEQFF. The CDR3 region has the DNA TGTGCCAGCAGCAAAGGAGTCGGGGGGGCGTCCTACAATGAGCAGTTCTTC.

CDR3 sequence: CSVERRGPNEQYF. CDR3 sequence (DNA): TGCAGCGTTGAGCGCAGGGGCCCCAACGAGCAGTACTTC. This chain connects TRBV29-1 to TRBJ2-7; D perhaps matches TRBD1 (6 bases). There are 13 residues in the CDR3. The V end lost 3 bases, the J end lost 5 bases, and 14 bases lay between the germline ends. CDR1 is SQVTM, CDR2 ANQGSEA, per germline.

This chain links TRBV5-1 with TRBJ1-1, with TRBD1 matching 7 bases. The CDR3 covers 14 residues. With 3 bases clipped from V and 0 bases from J, the junction kept 2 bases outside the gene matches. Germline V gene data show CDR1 as SGHRS and CDR2 as YFSETQ. The CDR3 sequence is CASSYTGVNTEAFF. The CDR3 DNA sequence: TGCGCCAGCAGCTACACAGGGGTGAACACTGAAGCTTTCTTT.